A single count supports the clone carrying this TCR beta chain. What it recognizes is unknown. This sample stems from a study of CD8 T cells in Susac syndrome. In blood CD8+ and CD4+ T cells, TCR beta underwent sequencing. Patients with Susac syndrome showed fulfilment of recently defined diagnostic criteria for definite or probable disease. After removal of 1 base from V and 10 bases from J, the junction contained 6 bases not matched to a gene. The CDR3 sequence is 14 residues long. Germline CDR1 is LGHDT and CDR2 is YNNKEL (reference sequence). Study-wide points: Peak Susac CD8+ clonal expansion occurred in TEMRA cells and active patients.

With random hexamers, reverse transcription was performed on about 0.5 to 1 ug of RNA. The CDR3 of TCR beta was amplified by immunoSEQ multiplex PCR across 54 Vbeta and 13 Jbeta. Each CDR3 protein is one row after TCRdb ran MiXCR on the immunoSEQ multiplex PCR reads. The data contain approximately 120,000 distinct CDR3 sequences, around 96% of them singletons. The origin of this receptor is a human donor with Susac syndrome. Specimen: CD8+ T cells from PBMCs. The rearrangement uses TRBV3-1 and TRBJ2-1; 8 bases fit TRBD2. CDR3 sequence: CASSQAGGAGEQFF. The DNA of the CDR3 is TGTGCCAGCAGCCAAGCGGGAGGGGCCGGGGAGCAGTTCTTC.